What follows are 15 T cell receptor beta chains derived from one specimen sequenced in a study of blood T cell repertoires in COVID-19. Only in-frame clones appear in the TCRdb table, and some are missing; sequencing was by immunoSEQ multiplex PCR. This table has about 310,000 clones, more than 75% appearing once. The sequenced sample consisted of peripheral blood. Every receptor here comes from a man aged 70-80 years with acute or convalescent COVID-19.

The chain is built from TRBV20-1 and TRBJ2-7, with TRBD2 matching over 13 bases. The CDR3 sequence is 14 residues long. Germline loops: CDR1 DFQATT, CDR2 SNEGSKA (reference sequence). After removal of 5 bases from V and 3 bases from J, the junction contained 4 bases not matched to a gene. The CDR3 coding sequence is TGCAGTGCTGGTGGGACTAGCGGGATCTACGAGCAGTACTTC. Protein sequence: CSAGGTSGIYEQYF.

This chain joins TRBV7-2 and TRBJ2-1; TRBD1 agrees at 10 bases. In germline, CDR1 is SGHTA, CDR2 FQGNSA. The CDR3 has 15 residues. After removal of 9 bases from V and 4 bases from J, the junction contained 9 bases not matched to a gene. DNA of the CDR3: TGTGCCAGTCTAGGGGGGGACAGGGGATACAATGAGCAGTTCTTC. As protein: CASLGGDRGYNEQFF.

The chain recombines TRBV9 with TRBJ1-2; D might be TRBD1 (5 bases). The CDR3 loop spans 14 amino acids. V was clipped by 0 bases and J by 2 bases, with 8 bases between them. Germline V gene lookup returns CDR1 SGDLS and CDR2 YYNGEE. The CDR3 nucleotides are TGTGCCAGCAGCGTAGATCCAGGGAACTATGGCTACACCTTC. It translates to CASSVDPGNYGYTF. Together with reference TRBV9 and TRBJ1-2, the CDR3 gives the full variable domain: DSGVTQTPKHLITATGQRVTLRCSPRSGDLSVYWYQQSLDQGLQFLIQYYNGEERAKGNILERFSAQQFPDLHSELNLSSLELGDSALYFCASSVDPGNYGYTFGSGTRLTVV.

This clone was seen just once. The V and J genes are TRBV7-8 and TRBJ1-1, with TRBD1 identical over 8 bases. Germline-derived CDR1 and CDR2 are SGHVS and FQNEAQ. CDR3 length: 14 amino acids. Unmatched junction bases numbered 3, after V lost 0 bases and J lost 6 bases. CDR3 in DNA: TGTGCCAGCAGCTTAGCGGACAGGGTGGCTGAAGCTTTCTTT. Protein product: CASSLADRVAEAFF.

This clone was seen once. The V gene is TRBV27, the J gene TRBJ2-3; 16 bases fit TRBD2. The CDR3 has 17 residues. J was trimmed by 4 bases and V by 5 bases; bases with no gene match: 6. The V gene's germline CDR1 is MNHEY and CDR2 SMNVEV (reference sequence). The CDR3: CASSAGLAGGLADTQYF. In DNA form, the CDR3 reads TGTGCCAGCAGTGCGGGACTAGCGGGGGGGCTGGCAGATACGCAGTATTTT.

The chain uses TRBV6-5 and TRBJ2-2, with unresolved D. V lost 6 bases to trimming and J lost 5 bases, with 10 bases between them. Germline CDR1 MNHEY, CDR2 SVGAGI. The CDR3 runs 13 residues. In DNA, the CDR3 is TGTGCCAGCAGAGCGAAACAAACCGGGGAGCTGTTTTTT. Amino acid sequence: CASRAKQTGELFF.

In this sample, this clone turned up many times. V gene TRBV28 combines with J gene TRBJ1-2, with D possibly TRBD1 on 5 matching bases. Deletions cut 6 bases from V and 0 bases from J, with 23 bases between. The V gene's germline CDR1 is MDHEN and CDR2 SYDVKM. This CDR3 region has 18 residues. The DNA for the CDR3 is TGTGCCAGCAGGGACATCCTGGCAGCTACCAGGGCTAACTATGGCTACACCTTC. Its protein product is CASRDILAATRANYGYTF.

The chain is built from TRBV11-2 and TRBJ1-4; the match to TRBD1 covers 9 bases. Looked up from germline, CDR1 is SGHAT and CDR2 is FQNNGV. The CDR3 is 14 residues long. Trimming took 3 bases from V and 7 from J; bases not matched to a gene: 3. Here the CDR3 reads CASSFRTGVEKLFF. The CDR3 nucleotides are TGTGCCAGCAGCTTTAGGACAGGGGTTGAAAAACTGTTTTTT.

The chain couples TRBV6-5 to TRBJ2-3, with TRBD1 identical over 8 bases. The length of the CDR3 is 13 residues. With 6 bases clipped from V and 3 bases from J, the junction kept 2 bases outside the gene matches. CDR1 MNHEY and CDR2 SVGAGI come from the germline V gene. DNA for the CDR3: TGTGCCAGCAGCGGACAGGGAACAGATACGCAGTATTTT. It is translated as CASSGQGTDTQYF.

The gene calls are TRBV7-9 and TRBJ2-7, with 8 positions matching TRBD1. The CDR3 covers 14 residues. In germline, CDR1 is SEHNR, CDR2 FQNEAQ (reference sequence). The ends lost 5 bases at V and 1 base at J; junction bases unmatched: 4. DNA for the CDR3: TGTGCCAGCAGCGACGGGACAGGATCCTACGAGCAGTACTTC. Amino acid sequence: CASSDGTGSYEQYF.

This clone was seen only a few times. As DNA, the CDR3 is TGTGCCAGCAGCTTAGGGGACAGGGTCTCACCCCTCCACTTT. Protein sequence: CASSLGDRVSPLHF. This rearrangement joins TRBV13 to TRBJ1-6, with 8 bases fitting TRBD1. The CDR3 length is 14 residues. Germline V CDR1 and CDR2: PRHDT, FYEKMQ (reference sequence). V lost 0 bases to trimming and J lost 10 bases; unmatched junction nucleotides: 2.

The gene calls are TRBV19 and TRBJ1-2; D possibly corresponds to TRBD1 (6 bases). The V gene's germline CDR1 is LNHDA and CDR2 SQIVND (reference sequence). This CDR3 has 12 amino acids. V lost 6 bases and J lost 13, with 18 bases in between. As DNA, the CDR3 is TGTGCCAGTAGGCCCTCTCCGGGACACCTCACCTTC. This encodes CASRPSPGHLTF.

The chain combines TRBV4-2 with TRBJ2-7; TRBD1 matches at 9 bases. J was trimmed by 0 bases and V by 4 bases; bases with no gene match: 4. The CDR3 consists of 15 residues. Germline V gene sequence: CDR1 LGHNA, CDR2 YNFKEQ. CDR3 in amino acids: CASSRGQGSSYEQYF. DNA of the CDR3: TGTGCCAGCAGCCGCGGACAGGGGAGCTCCTACGAGCAGTACTTC.

The gene calls are TRBV4-3 and TRBJ1-2, with 9 nucleotides matching TRBD1. Germline CDR1 is LGHNA and CDR2 is YSLEER. With V trimmed by 0 bases and J by 7 bases, 6 bases remained unmatched. The CDR3 runs to 15 residues. The CDR3 DNA sequence: TGCGCCAGCAGCCAAGAGCGGACAGGGGAATTTGGCTACACCTTC. It codes for CASSQERTGEFGYTF.

The gene calls are TRBV7-6 and TRBJ2-5; TRBD2 might be the D (6 bases). Trimming left V 3 bases short and J 5 bases short, with 13 bases between. Germline values: CDR1 SGHVS, CDR2 FNYEAQ. CDR3 length: 14 residues. CDR3 DNA sequence: TGTGCCAGCAGCTTGATGGGGGGTCGGGAGACCCAGTACTTC. Its translation: CASSLMGGRETQYF.